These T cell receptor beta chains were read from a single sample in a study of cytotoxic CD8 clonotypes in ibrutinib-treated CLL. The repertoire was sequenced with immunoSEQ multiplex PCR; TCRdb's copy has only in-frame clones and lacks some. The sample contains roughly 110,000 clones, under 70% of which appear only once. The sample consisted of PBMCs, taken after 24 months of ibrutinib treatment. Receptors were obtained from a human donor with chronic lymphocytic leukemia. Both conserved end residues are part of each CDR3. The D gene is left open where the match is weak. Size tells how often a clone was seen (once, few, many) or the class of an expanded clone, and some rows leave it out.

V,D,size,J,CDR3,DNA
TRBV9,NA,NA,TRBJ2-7,CASSGSSGQRFYEQYF,TGTGCCAGCAGCGGATCATCCGGACAGAGATTCTACGAGCAGTACTTC
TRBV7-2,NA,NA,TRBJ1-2,CASSVQGVGGYTF,TGTGCCAGCAGCGTACAGGGAGTCGGGGGCTACACCTTC
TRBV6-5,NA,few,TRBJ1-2,CASSSRTEVYGYTF,TGTGCCAGCAGTTCTCGGACAGAAGTCTATGGCTACACCTTC
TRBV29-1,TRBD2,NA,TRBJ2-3,CSVSLRGGVTDTQYF,TGCAGCGTTTCCCTGCGGGGGGGGGTCACAGATACGCAGTATTTT
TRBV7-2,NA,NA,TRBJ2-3,CASSSRRTDTQYF,TGTGCCAGCAGCTCGCGACGGACAGATACGCAGTATTTT
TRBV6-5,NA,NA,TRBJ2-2,CASSIGSGTGELFF,TGTGCCAGCAGCATAGGGTCAGGTACCGGGGAGCTGTTTTTT
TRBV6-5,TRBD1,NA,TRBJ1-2,CASRSGQGSYGYTF,TGTGCCAGCAGGTCGGGACAGGGTAGCTATGGCTACACCTTC
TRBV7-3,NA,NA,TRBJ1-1,CASSAQGGPGTEAFF,TGTGCCAGCAGCGCCCAAGGAGGACCGGGCACTGAAGCTTTCTTT
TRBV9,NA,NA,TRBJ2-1,CASSVGLDHNEQFF,TGTGCCAGCAGCGTAGGACTAGATCACAATGAGCAGTTCTTC
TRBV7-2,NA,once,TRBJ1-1,CASSLDRRRNTEAFF,TGTGCCAGCAGCTTAGACAGACGGCGGAACACTGAAGCTTTCTTT
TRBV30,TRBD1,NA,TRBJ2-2,CARDSFNTGELFF,TGTGCCCGGGACAGCTTCAACACCGGGGAGCTGTTTTTT
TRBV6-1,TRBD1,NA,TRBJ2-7,CASRTGQGSYEQYF,TGTGCCAGCAGGACCGGACAGGGGTCCTACGAGCAGTACTTC
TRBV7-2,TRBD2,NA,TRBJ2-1,CASSLGLAGFYNEQFF,TGTGCCAGCAGCTTAGGCCTAGCGGGGTTCTACAATGAGCAGTTCTTC
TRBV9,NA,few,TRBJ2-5,CASSVSMSEQETQYF,TGTGCCAGCAGCGTAAGCATGTCGGAACAAGAGACCCAGTACTTC
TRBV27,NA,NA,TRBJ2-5,CASSFKGPKETQYF,TGTGCCAGCAGTTTCAAGGGCCCTAAAGAGACCCAGTACTTC
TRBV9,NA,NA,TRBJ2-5,CASSVTADGTQYF,TGTGCCAGCAGCGTGACAGCGGATGGGACCCAGTACTTC
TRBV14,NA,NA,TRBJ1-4,CASSQAGYDNEKLFF,TGTGCCAGCAGCCAAGCGGGATACGATAATGAAAAACTGTTTTTT
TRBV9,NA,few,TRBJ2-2,CASSVVSSGAGVVELFF,TGTGCCAGCAGCGTAGTATCGAGCGGAGCCGGAGTTGTGGAGCTGTTTTTT
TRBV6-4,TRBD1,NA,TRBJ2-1,CASSDRRDRAMNEQFF,TGTGCCAGCAGTGACCGCCGGGACAGGGCCATGAATGAGCAGTTCTTC
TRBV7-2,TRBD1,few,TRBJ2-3,CASSQGTGTGGLYTQYF,TGTGCCAGCAGCCAGGGGACCGGGACAGGGGGCTTATATACGCAGTATTTT